This T cell receptor (beta chain) was found in a study of blood T cell repertoires in COVID-19. CDR3 length: 15 residues. Germline V gene lookup returns CDR1 KGHSH and CDR2 LQKENI. Germline trimming cut 4 bases from V and 6 bases from J; bases unmatched to any gene: 8. Clones were read by immunoSEQ multiplex PCR, and TCRdb kept only the in-frame ones, dropping some. The data hold around 380,000 clones, with approximately 80% observed a single time. This clonotype was sampled from a human donor with acute or convalescent COVID-19. The donor label of this sample is uncertain. The V gene is TRBV18, the J gene TRBJ1-5, with 8 bases that match TRBD1. The specimen sequenced was peripheral blood. In nucleotides, the CDR3 is TGTGCCAGCTCACAAGGACAGGGCTACAGTCAGCCCCAGCATTTT. The encoded protein is CASSQGQGYSQPQHF.